These 14 T cell receptor beta chains came from one sample sequenced in a study of T cells in localized non-small cell lung cancer. TCRdb's table, derived via immunoSEQ multiplex PCR, lists solely in-frame clones and lacks some. Seen here are some 2,500 clones, under 40% observed once, and the top ten hold around 11%. Sequencing used lung tumor tissue, obtained before any cancer treatment. The receptors come from a male donor older than 55 with stage I squamous cell lung carcinoma.

This chain links TRBV6-8 with TRBJ1-1; tentative D call: TRBD1 (6 bases). CDR1 is MNHGY, CDR2 SAAAGT, per germline. The V and J ends lost 5 bases and 3 bases respectively, with 22 bases between them. The CDR3 runs 17 residues. CDR3 sequence reads: CASSGRGRGTQDTEAFF. The CDR3 DNA is TGTGCCAGCAGTGGCAGGGGCCGCGGGACTCAGGACACTGAAGCTTTCTTT.

Of note for this clone: Sequence at one end of the junction differs from germline and may be a read error. The chain couples TRBV19 to TRBJ1-5; D perhaps matches TRBD1 (6 bases). The CDR3 has 15 amino acids. Germline loops: CDR1 LNHDA, CDR2 SQIVND (reference sequence). The CDR3 DNA reads TGTGCCAGTAGTATAGATGACAGGAGCACTCAGCCCCAGCATTTT. Residues: CASSIDDRSTQPQHF.

The V call is TRBV7-6, the J call TRBJ1-4, with D possibly matching TRBD1 (5 bases). The CDR3 is made up of 15 amino acids. V dropped 6 bases and J dropped 3 bases, with 14 bases sitting between them. From germline, CDR1 is SGHVS and CDR2 FNYEAQ. For the CDR3, the DNA is TGTGCCAGCAGTCCCCGGGGGACGGCTAATGAAAAACTGTTTTTT. Translating it yields CASSPRGTANEKLFF.

The J gene is TRBJ2-1, the V gene TRBV9; tentatively, D is TRBD2 (5 bases). The CDR3 contains 13 residues. V lost 3 bases and J 7 bases, leaving 11 bases between the germline ends. The germline V gene encodes CDR1 SGDLS and CDR2 YYNGEE. The CDR3 is CASSAGRGNEQFF. CDR3 DNA sequence: TGTGCCAGCAGCGCAGGACGGGGAAATGAGCAGTTCTTC.

Judged by abundance, this clone is medium-sized (0.01 to 0.1%). The chain has TRBV11-3 and TRBJ1-1, with D perhaps TRBD1 (5 bases). V was cut by 3 bases and J by 1 base, with 12 bases left in between. This CDR3 is built from 15 residues. CDR1 is SGHNT, CDR2 YENEEA, per germline. CDR3 sequence reads: CASSLNGDPNTEAFF. In DNA, the CDR3 is TGTGCCAGCAGCTTGAATGGGGACCCGAACACTGAAGCTTTCTTT.

This clone has only a few counts. The V call is TRBV6-8, the J call TRBJ2-7, with D perhaps TRBD1 (6 bases). Trimming pared 4 bases from V and 2 bases from J, leaving 12 bases between. This CDR3 spans 14 amino acids. CDR1 and CDR2 from the germline V gene are MNHGY and SAAAGT. The CDR3 region is CASSLDRSPYEQYF. CDR3 nucleotide sequence: TGTGCCAGCAGTTTAGACAGGTCGCCCTACGAGCAGTACTTC.

The count of this clone is one. V gene TRBV12-5 combines with J gene TRBJ2-7, with 12 bases matching TRBD2. Trimming at V came to 6 bases and at J to 3 bases, leaving 3 bases not matched to a gene. Germline-derived CDR1 and CDR2 are LGHNT and FRNRAP. There are 14 residues in the CDR3. In nucleotides, the CDR3 is TGTGCTAGTGGCCAACTAGCGGGGGGCTACGAGCAGTACTTC. Its translation is CASGQLAGGYEQYF.

This clone has just a few counts. This chain uses TRBV30 with TRBJ2-5; TRBD2 matches 12 bases. Trimming cost V 2 bases and J 0 bases; bases outside gene matches: 10. The CDR3 runs 18 residues. CDR1 and CDR2 (germline): GTSNPN, SVGIG (reference sequence). The CDR3 DNA reads as TGTGCCTGGAGTTCCCTACTAGCGGGGGGTTCATACCAAGAGACCCAGTACTTC. Encoded protein: CAWSSLLAGGSYQETQYF.

This clone has only a few counts. CDR3 in amino acids: CASKTGERAYEQYF. The DNA for the CDR3 is TGCGCCAGCAAGACAGGGGAGCGAGCCTACGAGCAGTACTTC. The chain employs TRBV4-1 and TRBJ2-7; 8 nucleotides line up with TRBD1. V gave up 7 bases and J gave up 2 bases; unmatched junction bases: 7. This CDR3 has 14 residues. Germline CDR1 and CDR2: MGHRA and YSYEKL.

The chain links TRBV9 to TRBJ1-5, with D perhaps matching TRBD1 (5 bases). V was clipped by 9 bases and J by 1 base, with 14 bases between them. The CDR3 is 14 residues long. Germline V gives CDR1 SGDLS, CDR2 YYNGEE. CDR3 sequence (DNA): TGTGCCACCTCAATCCGGGACAGCAATCAGCCCCAGCATTTT. Translation gives CATSIRDSNQPQHF.

The sample holds a few counts of this clone. The CDR3 loop reads CASSYSGGAETQYF. CDR3 DNA: TGTGCCAGCAGTTATAGCGGGGGGGCAGAGACCCAGTACTTC. The V call is TRBV6-8, the J call TRBJ2-5; 11 positions match TRBD2. The CDR3 covers 14 residues. Germline CDR1 reads MNHGY; CDR2 reads SAAAGT. J gave up 4 bases and V 3 bases, and 1 base lay outside the gene matches.

This clone ranks as medium-sized (0.01 to 0.1%). The chain uses TRBV11-3 and TRBJ2-5; the match to TRBD2 covers 10 bases. The CDR3 is 15 residues long. The V segment lost 3 bases and the J segment 0 bases; nucleotides outside the gene matches: 1. Germline V CDR1 and CDR2: SGHNT, YENEEA. CDR3 in amino acids: CASSLLAGDQETQYF. The DNA for the CDR3 is TGTGCCAGCAGCTTGCTAGCGGGGGACCAAGAGACCCAGTACTTC.

This clone was seen a single time. V is TRBV19 and J is TRBJ1-2, with a weak D call TRBD1 (6 bases). The V end lost 5 bases, the J end lost 6 bases, and 16 bases lay between the germline ends. The CDR3 has 14 residues. The germline V gene encodes CDR1 LNHDA and CDR2 SQIVND (reference sequence). In DNA, the CDR3 is TGTGCCAGTAGTTCCACCTACAGGGCGGATGGCTACACCTTC. It translates to CASSSTYRADGYTF.

This chain uses TRBV19 with TRBJ1-5; weak D call: TRBD1 (6 bases). The CDR3 loop spans 17 amino acids. Germline loops: CDR1 LNHDA, CDR2 SQIVND (reference sequence). Trimming cost V 6 bases and J 1 base, with 19 bases left between them. CDR3 bases: TGTGCCAGTAGAATGAAGGGGGTGATGGGGAGCAATCAGCCCCAGCATTTT. It translates to CASRMKGVMGSNQPQHF.